One sample yielded the 9 T cell receptor beta chains listed below, sequenced in a study of OX40 agonist ivuxolimab in advanced cancers. TCRdb's table, derived via immunoSEQ multiplex PCR, lists solely in-frame clones and lacks some. The sample contains fewer than 85,000 clones, about 85% of which appear only once. This sample comprised CD4+ or CD8+ T cells sorted from blood, obtained in a trial of the OX40 agonist ivuxolimab. These receptors came from an adult with an advanced solid tumor such as melanoma, head and neck, liver or kidney cancer.

V gene TRBV4-1 combines with J gene TRBJ1-4, with 7 bases identical to TRBD1. Germline assignment: CDR1 MGHRA and CDR2 YSYEKL. V trimming: 1 base; J trimming: 6 bases; junction bases outside the gene matches: 2. This CDR3 has 14 residues. CDR3 residues: CASSQVRGDEKLFF. The CDR3 nucleotides read TGCGCCAGCAGCCAAGTCAGGGGGGATGAAAAACTGTTTTTT.

The chain joins TRBV2 to TRBJ1-2; D not resolved. With 8 bases removed from V and 2 bases from J, the gap between germline ends came to 15 bases. The CDR3 is made up of 14 amino acids. The germline V gene encodes CDR1 SNHLY and CDR2 FYNNEI. The CDR3 is CASAANGYNYGYTF. In DNA form, the CDR3 reads TGTGCCAGCGCCGCTAATGGGTACAACTATGGCTACACCTTC.

The chain is built from TRBV5-1 and TRBJ1-2; 10 bases line up with TRBD1. Per germline, CDR1 SGHRS and CDR2 YFSETQ. There are 14 residues in the CDR3. J lost 7 bases, V lost 4 bases, and 7 bases had no gene match. The DNA of the CDR3 is TGCGCCAGCAGCCTAGGACAGGGGGTGCGTGGCTACACCTTC. This sequence encodes CASSLGQGVRGYTF.

This chain uses TRBV11-3 with TRBJ2-2; D tentatively fits TRBD1 or TRBD2 (7 bases each). Germline CDR1 SGHNT, CDR2 YENEEA. The CDR3 length is 15 residues. Trimming cost V 11 bases and J 7 bases, with 23 bases left between them. The CDR3 DNA reads as TGTGCCTCCAAGGGGGCTTCCGGCGGGGGCGGGGAGCTGTTTTTT. Protein sequence: CASKGASGGGGELFF.

The chain combines TRBV21-1 with TRBJ2-4; the table's D call TRBD2 went unverified against the DNA. TRBV21-1 corresponds to a pseudogene. There are 15 residues in the CDR3. The chain's CDR3 is CARLFLTRCENIQYF. The CDR3 DNA follows: TGTGCCCGGTTATTCCTTACGCGTTGCGAGAACATTCAGTACTTC.

This sequence joins TRBV28 and TRBJ2-4; D unclear. V was trimmed by 3 bases and J by 0 bases, leaving 12 bases between them. The CDR3 contains 16 residues. The germline CDR1 and CDR2 sequences are MDHEN and SYDVKM. The CDR3 spells CASSFPTLLAKNIQYF. The CDR3 DNA follows: TGTGCCAGCAGTTTCCCGACGTTACTAGCCAAAAACATTCAGTACTTC.

The chain combines TRBV6-6 with TRBJ2-3; possibly TRBD1 for D (6 bases). The CDR3 length is 15 residues. Germline V gene lookup returns CDR1 MNHNY and CDR2 SVGAGI (reference sequence). Trimming removed 7 bases at V and 2 bases at J, with 16 bases between. Here the CDR3 reads CASTQQGTPTDTQYF. CDR3 nucleotides: TGTGCCAGCACCCAACAGGGAACCCCCACAGATACGCAGTATTTT.

Of note for this clone: A junction end diverges from the germline sequence, so it may reflect a read error. This chain links TRBV29-1 with TRBJ1-2, with a tentative D call TRBD1 (6 bases). The CDR3 is 12 amino acids. Looked up from germline, CDR1 is SQVTM and CDR2 is ANQGSEA. The CDR3 loop is CSVEARTELFFF. The CDR3 DNA is TGCAGCGTTGAAGCACGGACAGAGCTTTTCTTCTTC.

The J gene is TRBJ2-6, the V gene TRBV4-3; 9 bases are a match to TRBD1. Germline V gene lookup returns CDR1 LGHNA and CDR2 YSLEER. The CDR3 is 18 amino acids. J lost 1 base, V lost 1 base, and 5 bases had no gene match. Here the CDR3 reads CASSQVPGQGSGANVLTF. The CDR3 bases are TGCGCCAGCAGCCAAGTACCGGGACAGGGTTCTGGGGCCAACGTCCTGACTTTC.